These 9 T cell receptor beta chains share one sample of origin, sequenced in a study of CXCR3-negative and CXCR3-positive naive CD8 T cells. The TRB libraries of cDNA were built by UMI-labeled 5' RACE. TCRdb re-called the 5' RACE reads, yielding one record per CDR3 amino acid sequence without DNA. Across tens of thousands of distinct CDR3 sequences, the top ten clones capture roughly 1.5% of the sample. Sequencing used naive CXCR3- CD8+ T cells from blood. As to subset: CD45RO-CCR7+CD27+CD95- naive CD8+ T cells lacking CXCR3 (TNR3-). These receptors were collected from a human donor in good health. Some clones in this sample may be carry-over from other donors' samples.

The chain has TRBV19 and TRBJ2-7; TCRdb reports TRBD2, a call that lacks DNA to check it against. The CDR3 is made up of 15 amino acids. Germline CDR1 is LNHDA and CDR2 is SQIVND (reference sequence). This chain's CDR3 is CASRMSWGGIYEQYF. The full variable domain, in which reference TRBV19 and TRBJ2-7 provide the parts outside the CDR3, is DGGITQSPKYLFRKEGQNVTLSCEQNLNHDAMYWYRQDPGQGLRLIYYSQIVNDFQKGDIAEGYSVSREKKESFPLTVTSAQKNPTAFYLCASRMSWGGIYEQYFGPGTRLTVT.

The V gene is TRBV29-1, the J gene TRBJ1-3; with no DNA, the TCRdb D assignment of TRBD1 cannot be verified. This CDR3 has 17 amino acids. CDR1 SQVTM and CDR2 ANQGSEA come from the germline V gene. Here the CDR3 reads CSVEVGERSGTGNTIYF.

The chain joins TRBV29-1 to TRBJ1-2; the TCRdb call, TRBD1, lacks DNA for checking. Germline loops: CDR1 SQVTM, CDR2 ANQGSEA. The CDR3 is 12 residues long. The CDR3 loop is CSAPGQEGGYTF.

This chain links TRBV19 with TRBJ1-5; the TRBD1 assignment by TCRdb is unverifiable without DNA. CDR1 and CDR2 from the germline V gene are LNHDA and SQIVND (reference sequence). This CDR3 spans 15 amino acids. CDR3: CASSIGQGADQPQHF.

The chain carries TRBV28 and TRBJ2-1. This CDR3 comprises 14 residues. The germline V gene has CDR1 MDHEN and CDR2 SYDVKM. CDR3: CATSITIVSNEQFF.

This chain joins TRBV5-6 and TRBJ2-1; TCRdb calls TRBD2, which cannot be checked without DNA. The germline CDR1 and CDR2 sequences are SGHDT and YYEEEE. CDR3 length: 17 amino acids. CDR3 sequence reads: CASSPGTSGSRYNEQFF.

This sequence joins TRBV7-9 and TRBJ2-1; TCRdb names TRBD1, which stays unverified in the absence of DNA. The CDR3 is made up of 14 amino acids. Per germline, CDR1 SEHNR and CDR2 FQNEAQ (reference sequence). CDR3 residues: CASSSGDNYNEQFF.

The chain uses TRBV7-6 and TRBJ2-1. CDR3 length: 12 residues. CDR1 is SGHVS and CDR2 is FNYEAQ in the germline V gene. This CDR3 is CASSLLDNEQFF.

V usage is TRBV28 and J usage is TRBJ2-1; TCRdb returns TRBD1, unconfirmable since there is no DNA. Germline V gene sequence: CDR1 MDHEN, CDR2 SYDVKM. The CDR3 totals 12 residues. The CDR3 is CASTHPGGEQFF. Together with reference TRBV28 and TRBJ2-1, the CDR3 gives the full variable domain: DVKVTQSSRYLVKRTGEKVFLECVQDMDHENMFWYRQDPGLGLRLIYFSYDVKMKEKGDIPEGYSVSREKKERFSLILESASTNQTSMYLCASTHPGGEQFFGPGTRLTVL.